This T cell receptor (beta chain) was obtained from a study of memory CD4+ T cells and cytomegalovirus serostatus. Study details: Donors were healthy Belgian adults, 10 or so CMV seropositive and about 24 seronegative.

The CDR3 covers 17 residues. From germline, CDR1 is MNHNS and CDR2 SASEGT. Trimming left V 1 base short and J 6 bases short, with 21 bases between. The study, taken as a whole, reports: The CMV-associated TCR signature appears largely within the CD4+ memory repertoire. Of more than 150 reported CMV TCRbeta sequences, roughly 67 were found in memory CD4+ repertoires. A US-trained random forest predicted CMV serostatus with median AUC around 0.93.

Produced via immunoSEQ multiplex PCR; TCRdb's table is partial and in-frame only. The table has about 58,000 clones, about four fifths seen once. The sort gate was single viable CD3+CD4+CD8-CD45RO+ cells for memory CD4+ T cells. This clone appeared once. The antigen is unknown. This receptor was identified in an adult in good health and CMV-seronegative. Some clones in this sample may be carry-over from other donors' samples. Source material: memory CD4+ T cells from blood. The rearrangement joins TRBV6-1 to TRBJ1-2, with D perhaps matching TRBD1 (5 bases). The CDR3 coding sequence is TGTGCCAGCAGTGAAGAGCTGTTAGGCAGGGATAAGGATGGCTACACCTTC. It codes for CASSEELLGRDKDGYTF.